The subject of this entry is one T cell receptor (beta chain). Its specificity is not known. One end of the junction varies from germline; a read error may be responsible. The sample is drawn from a study of blood T cells in healthy people across ages. General study findings and limits: Naive and antigen-experienced cells could not be conclusively compared, given unsorted PBMCs.

The study drew donors from healthy Caucasian individuals in Russia aged roughly 6 to 95. Next came a second PCR, run for 7 to 11 cycles, which used a sample-barcoded 5' primer along with a J-beta primer mix. TCRdb analysed the 5' RACE reads with MiXCR anew, one entry per CDR3 protein. The profile shows over a million distinct CDR3 sequences, roughly 43% of them singletons. The CDR3 has 15 amino acids. Germline CDR1 reads SGHTA; CDR2 reads FQGNSA. This TCR was recovered from a woman in her late teens or twenties in good health. The J gene is TRBJ2-1, the V gene TRBV7-2; D is unclear. The DNA end favors TRBJ2-7, so the J call may be wrong. The material sequenced was blood. The CDR3 sequence: CAGSVASRSYNEQYF. The DNA of the CDR3 is TGTGCCGGCAGCGTTGCCTCTAGATCCTACAATGAGCAGTACTTC.